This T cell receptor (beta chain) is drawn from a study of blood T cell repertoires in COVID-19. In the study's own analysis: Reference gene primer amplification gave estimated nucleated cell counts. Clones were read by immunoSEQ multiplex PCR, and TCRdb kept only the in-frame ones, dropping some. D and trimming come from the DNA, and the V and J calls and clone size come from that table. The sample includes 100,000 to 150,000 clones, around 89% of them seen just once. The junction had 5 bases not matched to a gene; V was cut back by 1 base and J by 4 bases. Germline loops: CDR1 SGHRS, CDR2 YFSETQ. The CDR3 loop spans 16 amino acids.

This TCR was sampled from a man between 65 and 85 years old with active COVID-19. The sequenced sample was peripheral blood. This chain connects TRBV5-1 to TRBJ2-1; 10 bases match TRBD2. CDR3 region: CASSLTSGTNYNEQFF. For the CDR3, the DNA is TGCGCCAGCAGCTTGACTAGCGGGACGAATTACAATGAGCAGTTCTTC.